This is a list of T cell receptor beta chains from one sample in a study of OX40 agonist ivuxolimab in advanced cancers. Assay used: immunoSEQ multiplex PCR; TCRdb lists only in-frame clones, some missing. In the table there are some 85,000 clones, about 88% of which are singletons. Sequenced here: CD4+ or CD8+ T cells sorted from blood, sampled in a trial of the OX40 agonist ivuxolimab. The source is an adult with an advanced solid tumor such as melanoma, head and neck, liver or kidney cancer. The CDR3 runs from the conserved cysteine through the conserved F or W. A D gene is named only where the DNA matches it firmly. Size tells how often a clone was seen (once, few, many) or the class of an expanded clone, and some rows leave it out.

V	length	size	D	J	DNA	CDR3
TRBV30	15	-	-	TRBJ1-1	TGTGCCTGGAGTGTACCAGGACTTAAGAACACTGAAGCTTTCTTT	CAWSVPGLKNTEAFF
TRBV18	15	-	-	TRBJ1-5	TGTGCCAGCTCACCGGTCATCGGGGGCAATCAGCCCCAGCATTTT	CASSPVIGGNQPQHF
TRBV5-6	13	-	-	TRBJ2-7	TGTGCCAGCAGCTTTACTCTCTCCTACGAGCAGTACTTC	CASSFTLSYEQYF
TRBV13	15	-	TRBD1	TRBJ2-2	TGTGCCAGCAGCCCCACAGGGGGCTTGGGCGGGGAGCTGTTTTTT	CASSPTGGLGGELFF
TRBV21-1	10	-	-	TRBJ1-1	TGTGCCAGCAGAAATACGGGAGCTTTCTTT	CASRNTGAFF
TRBV9	16	-	-	TRBJ2-3	TGTGCCAGCAGCGTGAGGGGCGACCGCAGCACAGATACGCAGTATTTT	CASSVRGDRSTDTQYF
TRBV6-5	15	-	TRBD1	TRBJ1-1	TGTGCCAGCAGTTACCCCGGACAGGGGGACACTGAAGCTTTCTTT	CASSYPGQGDTEAFF
TRBV4-3	14	-	-	TRBJ2-7	TGCGCCAGCAGCCAAGAGTTGGTAGCGAGCGAGCAGTACTTC	CASSQELVASEQYF
TRBV6-5	14	-	-	TRBJ1-3	TGTGCCAGCAAAAGGGGGACGAGAGGAAACACCATATATTTT	CASKRGTRGNTIYF
TRBV19	13	-	-	TRBJ1-6	TGTGCCAGTAGTACCCGGGGGGAATCACCCCTCCACTTT	CASSTRGESPLHF
TRBV18	16	-	TRBD2	TRBJ2-3	TGTGCCAGCTCCCCAGCGGGGGGTAGTCTTCCGGATACGCAGTATTTT	CASSPAGGSLPDTQYF
TRBV6-1	12	-	-	TRBJ2-2	TGTGCCAGCAGTGTGGGGAGCGGGGAGCTGTTTTTT	CASSVGSGELFF
TRBV10-1	14	-	-	TRBJ2-3	TGCGCCAGCAGTCCAGACCCGGCGGGGGATACGCAGTATTTT	CASSPDPAGDTQYF
TRBV25-1	14	-	-	TRBJ2-2	TGTGCCAGCAGAACTGGGACGGACACCGGGGAGCTGTTTTTT	CASRTGTDTGELFF
TRBV4-3	15	-	-	TRBJ2-7	TGCGCCAGCAGCCAAGATATTGCTAGCGAGTACGAGCAGTACTTC	CASSQDIASEYEQYF
TRBV6-6	15	-	-	TRBJ1-5	TGTGCCAGCAGCCCCCCGGGAAGGGGCGGTCAGCCCCAGCATTTT	CASSPPGRGGQPQHF
TRBV7-2	14	once	TRBD2	TRBJ2-7	TGTGCCAGCAGTTGGGCATCGGGAGGAGACGAGCAGTACTTC	CASSWASGGDEQYF
TRBV2	14	-	-	TRBJ2-3	TGTGCCACCCAGCCTAATGGGGTTCCAGATACGCAGTATTTT	CATQPNGVPDTQYF
TRBV5-4	13	-	TRBD2	TRBJ2-7	TGTGCCAGCTCAACTAGCGATTCCTACGAGCAGTACTTC	CASSTSDSYEQYF
TRBV4-3	16	-	TRBD2	TRBJ2-3	TGCGCCAGCAGCCAAGAGGGTAGCGGGGTAACAGATACGCAGTATTTT	CASSQEGSGVTDTQYF
TRBV7-9	14	-	TRBD1	TRBJ2-2	TGTGCCAGCAGCCGACAGGGGAACACCGGGGAGCTGTTTTTT	CASSRQGNTGELFF
TRBV9	14	-	TRBD1	TRBJ2-7	TGTGCCAGCAGCCCCCGACAGGGTGGATGGGAGCAGTACTTC	CASSPRQGGWEQYF
TRBV19	15	-	-	TRBJ1-2	TGTGCCAGTAGTATCGACAGGCAAACTAACTATGGCTACACCTTC	CASSIDRQTNYGYTF
TRBV4-1	16	-	TRBD1	TRBJ2-7	TGCGCCAGCAGCCTTGGACAGGGGGTTAGCTCCTACGAGCAGTACTTC	CASSLGQGVSSYEQYF
TRBV5-6	15	-	-	TRBJ2-3	TGTGCCAGCAGCCCCACAGGGAGACCCACAGATACGCAGTATTTT	CASSPTGRPTDTQYF
TRBV27	15	-	-	TRBJ1-2	TGTGCCAGCAGTTTATTATCCAGGCCGCGAGATGGCTACACCTTC	CASSLLSRPRDGYTF
TRBV2	14	-	-	TRBJ1-2	TGTGCCAGCAGTGTGGGAGGGGGGAACTATGGCTACACCTTC	CASSVGGGNYGYTF
TRBV11-3	14	-	-	TRBJ2-7	TGTGCCAGCAGCCTTGGACAGTCGGAAGACGAGCAGTACTTC	CASSLGQSEDEQYF
TRBV7-9	15	-	-	TRBJ1-2	TGTGCCAGCAGCTTGACCCCTCCGAAAGATCAGGGCTACACCTTC	CASSLTPPKDQGYTF
TRBV7-3	17	-	-	TRBJ2-2	TGTGCCAGCAGCTTAATCGGCGCGGGGCCGGGCACCGGGGAGCTGTTTTTT	CASSLIGAGPGTGELFF
TRBV7-9	16	-	-	TRBJ1-2	TGTGCCAGCACCAACCATGGGACTTTTTACCAGTATGGCTACACCTTC	CASTNHGTFYQYGYTF
TRBV4-2	17	-	-	TRBJ2-7	TGTGCCAGCAGCCCTGGTCTACGGGGGCGAAAAGGCTACGAGCAGTACTTC	CASSPGLRGRKGYEQYF
TRBV5-1	14	few	-	TRBJ2-3	TGCGCCAGCAGCGCGGGACTGGGGGCTTATACGCAGTATTTT	CASSAGLGAYTQYF
TRBV5-1	13	-	TRBD1	TRBJ2-1	TGCGCCAGCAGCTCCGGGACAGACCCTCGGAAGTTCTTC	CASSSGTDPRKFF
TRBV6-5	14	few	TRBD1	TRBJ2-2	TGTGCCAGTAGGGCAGGGGGCAACACCGGGGAGCTGTTTTTT	CASRAGGNTGELFF
TRBV4-1	14	-	TRBD1	TRBJ1-2	TGCGCCAGCAGCCAGCTAGGACAGGGCTATGGCTACACCTTC	CASSQLGQGYGYTF
TRBV7-8	13	-	-	TRBJ2-7	TGTGCCAGCAGCTTAGGTCTCGGCTACGAGCAGTACTTC	CASSLGLGYEQYF
TRBV15	15	-	-	TRBJ2-7	TGTGCCACCAGCAGAGAGGACACTTTACCCTACGAGCAGTACTTC	CATSREDTLPYEQYF
TRBV7-6	15	-	-	TRBJ2-2	TGTGCCAGCAGCTTAGGCGCAGGGTCAACCGGGGAGCTGTTTTTT	CASSLGAGSTGELFF
TRBV5-4	14	-	-	TRBJ2-7	TGTGCCAGCAGCTTGGTCGGGAACCTCTACGAGCAGTACTTC	CASSLVGNLYEQYF
TRBV5-1	15	few	-	TRBJ2-2	TGCGCCAGCAGCTTGGTCGACAAAGGAGCCGGGGAGCTGTTTTTT	CASSLVDKGAGELFF
TRBV7-2	15	-	-	TRBJ1-3	TGTGCCAGCAGCTTAGCGTCATCCTCTGGAAACACCATATATTTT	CASSLASSSGNTIYF
TRBV5-1	15	few	TRBD1	TRBJ2-7	TGCGCCAGCAGCGAGGGACAGGGGCCCGTCTACGAGCAGTACTTC	CASSEGQGPVYEQYF